Following are 11 T cell receptor beta chains from one sample sequenced in a study of T cells after yellow fever vaccination. TCRdb independently ran MiXCR on the 5' RACE reads; one entry per CDR3 protein. Here the sample spans 150,000 to 200,000 distinct CDR3 sequences, 5.5% to 8% being singletons. Here the sequenced sample was CD4+ T cells sorted from PBMCs, taken on the day of the first yellow fever vaccination. These receptors all stem from a man aged 18 to 30 who received the YFV17D yellow fever vaccine.

This clonotype was observed many times. One end of the junction does not line up with germline, which may come from a read error. The chain links TRBV2 to TRBJ2-2; TRBD1 agrees at 8 bases. CDR3 length equals 13 residues. CDR1 is SNHLY and CDR2 is FYNNEI in the germline V gene. Here the CDR3 reads CASSDRGTGELFF. CDR3 DNA: TGCGCCAGCAGCGACAGGGGCACCGGGGAGCTGTTTTTT.

This clonotype was observed at least ten times. The rearrangement links TRBV4-1 to TRBJ2-1; a weak D match, TRBD1 (6 bases). This CDR3 has 13 residues. Germline assignment: CDR1 MGHRA and CDR2 YSYEKL. V lost 3 bases, J lost 5 bases, and 8 bases lay in between. CDR3 in amino acids: CASSHTGNNEQFF. CDR3 DNA: TGCGCCAGCAGCCATACAGGGAACAATGAGCAGTTCTTC.

The chain uses TRBV30 and TRBJ2-7; either TRBD1 or TRBD2 may fit D (5 bases each). The CDR3 sequence is 15 residues long. Germline V lookup: CDR1 GTSNPN, CDR2 SVGIG (reference sequence). V was clipped by 0 bases and J by 0 bases, with 12 bases between them. CDR3 residues: CAWSVGTASSYEQYF. DNA of the CDR3: TGTGCCTGGAGTGTAGGGACGGCTAGCTCCTACGAGCAGTACTTC.

The chain joins TRBV11-2 to TRBJ2-2; D is undetermined. Germline CDR1 reads SGHAT; CDR2 reads FQNNGV. CDR3 length: 13 residues. The V gene lost 0 bases and the J gene lost 6 bases, with 5 bases spanning the gap. The CDR3 coding sequence is TGTGCCAGCAGCTTAGAAGGGCCCGGGGAGCTGTTTTTT. Its protein is CASSLEGPGELFF.

This clonotype was observed many times. The chain links TRBV10-3 to TRBJ2-1; D possibly corresponds to TRBD1 (6 bases). Trimming stripped 0 bases from V and 9 bases from J, with 9 bases between. The CDR3 totals 13 residues. Germline loops: CDR1 ENHRY, CDR2 SYGVKD. This CDR3 reads CAISESSRGEQFF. DNA of the CDR3: TGTGCCATCAGTGAGTCGAGCAGGGGTGAGCAGTTCTTC.

This clonotype was seen at least ten times. In nucleotides, the CDR3 is TGCGCCAGCAGCCATCCCGGGACCCCAATGAACACTGAAGCTTTCTTT. This sequence encodes CASSHPGTPMNTEAFF. The chain links TRBV4-1 to TRBJ1-1; D might be TRBD1 (5 bases). Germline CDR1 is MGHRA and CDR2 is YSYEKL. The CDR3 spans 16 residues. V dropped 3 bases and J dropped 0 bases, with 14 bases sitting between them.

In its sample, this clonotype was seen many times. The chain recombines TRBV7-2 with TRBJ1-5; 8 bases are shared with TRBD1. There are 16 residues in the CDR3. Per the germline V gene, CDR1 is SGHTA and CDR2 is FQGNSA. V trimming: 2 bases; J trimming: 2 bases; junction bases outside the gene matches: 5. CDR3 nucleotides: TGTGCCAGCAGCTTAAGGACAGGGACGGGCAATCAGCCCCAGCATTTT. Encoded protein: CASSLRTGTGNQPQHF.

J is TRBJ1-5 and V is TRBV7-8; tentative D call: TRBD1 (5 bases). Germline V CDR1 and CDR2: SGHVS, FQNEAQ. The CDR3 covers 16 residues. Trimming removed 6 bases from V and 1 base from J, with 16 bases in between. As DNA, the CDR3 is TGTGCCAGCAGTCGAGGCAGCGGGGGAAGCAATCAGCCCCAGCATTTT. Its protein product is CASSRGSGGSNQPQHF. The full variable domain, in which reference TRBV7-8 and TRBJ1-5 provide the parts outside the CDR3, is GAGVSQSPRYKVAKRGQDVALRCDPISGHVSLFWYQQALGQGPEFLTYFQNEAQLDKSGLPSDRFFAERPEGSVSTLKIQRTQQEDSAVYLCASSRGSGGSNQPQHFGDGTRLSIL.

This clonotype was detected many times. The chain is built from TRBV7-2 and TRBJ1-1, with TRBD1 as a possible D gene (5 bases). The CDR3 has 14 amino acids. The V end was cut by 5 bases, the J end by 7 bases, with 17 bases between. The germline V gene encodes CDR1 SGHTA and CDR2 FQGNSA. The CDR3 sequence: CASSPHGGYGEAFF. The DNA of the CDR3 is TGTGCCAGCAGCCCCCACGGGGGGTATGGTGAAGCTTTCTTT. Full variable domain (rest looked up from reference TRBV7-2 and TRBJ1-1): GAGVSQSPSNKVTEKGKDVELRCDPISGHTALYWYRQSLGQGLEFLIYFQGNSAPDKSGLPSDRFSAERTGGSVSTLTIQRTQQEDSAVYLCASSPHGGYGEAFFGQGTRLTVV.

This clonotype was seen repeatedly, ten times or more. The chain links TRBV18 to TRBJ1-4; possible D gene TRBD1, 6 bases. The CDR3 is 15 amino acids. The V end lost 3 bases, the J end lost 7 bases, and 15 bases lay between the germline ends. Germline loops: CDR1 KGHSH, CDR2 LQKENI. The CDR3 spells CASSPIYTTGEKLFF. The CDR3 region has the DNA TGTGCCAGCTCACCTATATATACGACAGGTGAAAAACTGTTTTTT.

This clonotype was observed a handful of times. The chain recombines TRBV3-1 with TRBJ2-5; D not certain. CDR3 length: 12 residues. The germline CDR1 and CDR2 sequences are LGHDT and YNNKEL (reference sequence). Trimming removed 4 bases from V and 3 bases from J, with 6 bases in between. The CDR3 bases are TGTGCCAGCAGCCCATCGGAAGAGACCCAGTACTTC. Translation gives CASSPSEETQYF.